This TCR beta chain was documented in a study of cytomegalovirus exposure and HLA in healthy donors. Study background: Per a later analysis, the 666 first-cohort and fewer than 150 validation repertoires shared one platform. Regarding the study as a whole: Cytomegalovirus-associated TCR beta chains were listed, numbering roughly 150. According to a subsequent analysis, TCR clusters from the first cohort were inclined to appear together in the roughly 120 validation repertoires.

Sequencing used immunoSEQ multiplex PCR; TCRdb keeps in-frame clones, though not all of them. The sample shows a few hundred thousand clones, around 90% of them seen only once. This clone was observed a handful of times. Its antigen is unknown. This CDR3 region has 15 residues. Germline V gene data show CDR1 as GTSNPN and CDR2 as SVGIG (reference sequence). The V and J ends lost 3 bases and 2 bases, in that order; junction bases with no gene match: 7. This sequence was found in a man aged 30-40 years in good health and CMV-seronegative. J is TRBJ1-5 and V is TRBV30; TRBD1 matches at 7 bases. The sample comprised PBMCs. CDR3 sequence: CAWSAGTAGNQPQHF. The CDR3, as DNA: TGTGCCTGGAGCGCAGGGACAGCGGGCAATCAGCCCCAGCATTTT. Drawing the rest from reference TRBV30 and TRBJ1-5, the complete variable domain is SQTIHQWPATLVQPVGSPLSLECTVEGTSNPNLYWYRQAAGRGLQLLFYSVGIGQISSEVPQNLSASRPQDRQFILSSKKLLLSDSGFYLCAWSAGTAGNQPQHFGDGTRLSIL.